A single sample is the source of the 9 T cell receptor beta chains below, sequenced in a study of cytomegalovirus exposure and HLA in healthy donors. PCR involved 60 Vbeta and 13 Jbeta primers. Sequencing used immunoSEQ multiplex PCR; TCRdb keeps in-frame clones, though not all of them. This table holds approximately 220,000 clones, approximately 88% found once. The sequencing sample was made of PBMCs. The receptors were gathered from a boy aged 2 to 9 in good health and CMV-seronegative.

The rearrangement links TRBV10-2 to TRBJ1-2; D might be TRBD1 (5 bases). Germline CDR1 WSHSY, CDR2 SAAADI. Trimming took 3 bases from V and 3 from J, leaving 8 bases between them. CDR3 length equals 13 residues. CDR3 protein: CASSEIGDYGYTF. The CDR3 DNA reads as TGCGCCAGCAGTGAAATAGGGGACTATGGCTACACCTTC.

V and J are TRBV5-4 and TRBJ1-2; 7 nucleotides align to TRBD1. The CDR3 length is 15 residues. CDR1 SGHNT and CDR2 YYREEE come from the germline V gene (reference sequence). The ends lost 4 bases at V and 5 bases at J; junction bases unmatched: 11. The CDR3: CASSLDRRDFYGYTF. In nucleotides, the CDR3 is TGTGCCAGCAGCCTGGACAGGAGGGACTTTTATGGCTACACCTTC. Full variable domain (remainder filled in from reference TRBV5-4 and TRBJ1-2): ETGVTQSPTHLIKTRGQQVTLRCSSQSGHNTVSWYQQALGQGPQFIFQYYREEENGRGNFPPRFSGLQFPNYSSELNVNALELDDSALYLCASSLDRRDFYGYTFGSGTRLTVV.

The chain combines TRBV30 with TRBJ1-5; no definite D call. Germline CDR1 GTSNPN, CDR2 SVGIG (reference sequence). This CDR3 region has 15 residues. The V gene lost 3 bases and the J gene lost 0 bases, with 12 bases spanning the gap. The CDR3 here is CAWSAADYSNQPQHF. The CDR3 bases are TGTGCCTGGAGCGCCGCAGACTATAGCAATCAGCCCCAGCATTTT.

The chain links TRBV7-7 to TRBJ2-7, with 10 bases that match TRBD2. This CDR3 has 14 residues. J lost 1 base, V lost 10 bases, and 7 bases had no gene match. From germline, CDR1 is SSHAT and CDR2 FNYEAQ (reference sequence). CDR3 sequence (DNA): TGTGCCACCGCTAGCGGGGGAGGGTCCTACGAGCAGTACTTC. It encodes CATASGGGSYEQYF.

V usage is TRBV20-1 and J usage is TRBJ2-1; TRBD2 aligns across 8 bases. From germline, CDR1 is DFQATT and CDR2 SNEGSKA (reference sequence). V was pared by 4 bases and J by 10 bases, with 3 bases of the junction left unmatched. This CDR3 spans 11 amino acids. The CDR3 region has the DNA TGCAGTGCTACCCGGGGGGGCGAGCAGTTCTTC. Protein sequence: CSATRGGEQFF.

J is TRBJ1-1 and V is TRBV30, with D tentatively TRBD1 (5 bases). Germline V gene sequence: CDR1 GTSNPN, CDR2 SVGIG (reference sequence). The CDR3 extends over 11 amino acids. The CDR3 protein is CGGGGGTEAFF. The CDR3 DNA is TGTGGGGGCGGCGGAGGGACTGAAGCTTTCTTT.

The chain carries TRBV5-1 and TRBJ1-1; D ambiguous. Trimming left V 0 bases short and J 0 bases short, with 3 bases between. Per germline, CDR1 SGHRS and CDR2 YFSETQ. The CDR3 extends over 13 amino acids. This CDR3 reads CASSLDMNTEAFF. The CDR3 DNA sequence: TGCGCCAGCAGCTTGGACATGAACACTGAAGCTTTCTTT.

The chain recombines TRBV7-8 with TRBJ2-2; the match to TRBD2 covers 16 bases. The CDR3 runs to 18 residues. After removal of 5 bases from V and 4 bases from J, the junction contained 7 bases not matched to a gene. Germline V gene sequence: CDR1 SGHVS, CDR2 FQNEAQ. DNA for the CDR3: TGTGCCAGCAGCGCTGTGGGACTAGCGGGAGGGCCCACCGGGGAGCTGTTTTTT. Protein: CASSAVGLAGGPTGELFF.

This clone was counted a few times. This chain uses TRBV6-1 with TRBJ1-2; 8 positions agree with TRBD1. Germline V CDR1 and CDR2: MNHNS, SASEGT. The CDR3 contains 15 residues. Trimming at V came to 2 bases and at J to 4 bases, leaving 6 bases not matched to a gene. CDR3 in amino acids: CASSESTGEVYGYTF. The CDR3 DNA is TGTGCCAGCAGTGAATCGACAGGGGAAGTCTATGGCTACACCTTC.